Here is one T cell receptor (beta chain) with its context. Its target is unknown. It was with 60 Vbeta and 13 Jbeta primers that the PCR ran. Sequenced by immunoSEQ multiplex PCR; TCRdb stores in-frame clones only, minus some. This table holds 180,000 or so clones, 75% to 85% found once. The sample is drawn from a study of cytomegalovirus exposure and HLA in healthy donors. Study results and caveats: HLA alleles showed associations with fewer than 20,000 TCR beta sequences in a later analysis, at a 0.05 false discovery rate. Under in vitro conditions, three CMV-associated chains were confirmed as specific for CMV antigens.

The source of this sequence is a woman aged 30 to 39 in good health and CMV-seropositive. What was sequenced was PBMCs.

This CDR3 reads CASSLRTGVSSNQPQHF. For the CDR3, the DNA is TGCGCCAGCAGCCTTCGGACAGGGGTTTCGAGCAATCAGCCCCAGCATTTT. The genes are TRBV4-1 and TRBJ1-5; TRBD1 matches 9 bases. This CDR3 is 17 amino acids long. Germline CDR1 MGHRA, CDR2 YSYEKL. V was clipped by 4 bases and J by 1 base; unmatched bases: 8.